Presented here are 30 T cell receptor beta chains from one specimen sequenced in a study of post-analysis software for immune sequencing data. Study-level findings and limits: Elevated frequency relative to controls characterized several TRBV segments in patients, TRBV5-6, TRBV5-1 and TRBV20-1 among them.

These TCRs' antigens remain unknown. Unique molecular identifiers had been added to the TCR beta cDNA libraries. Each CDR3 protein is one row after TCRdb ran MiXCR on the PCR reads. The sample holds about 570,000 distinct CDR3 sequences; under 40% are singletons and the top ten take 6%. Sequencing input: blood. The receptors stem from a girl aged 2 to 17 with multiple sclerosis.

The chain joins TRBV5-1 to TRBJ2-5; D is possibly TRBD1 (6 bases). The CDR3 has 13 residues. From germline, CDR1 is SGHRS and CDR2 YFSETQ. The ends were cut back, 2 bases at V and 4 bases at J, with 9 bases in the middle. For the CDR3, the DNA is TGCGCCAGCAGCTTCAGGGGCCCAGAGACCCAGTACTTC. This sequence encodes CASSFRGPETQYF.

This clonotype was seen ten or more times. The chain employs TRBV27 and TRBJ1-6, with D perhaps TRBD1 (6 bases). CDR1 is MNHEY and CDR2 is SMNVEV in the germline V gene (reference sequence). The CDR3 is made up of 14 amino acids. The V end was cut by 4 bases, the J end by 7 bases, with 11 bases between. The CDR3 nucleotides are TGTGCCAGCAGTTCGGGCAGGGGAAATTCACCCCTCCACTTT. This translates into CASSSGRGNSPLHF.

The V and J genes are TRBV3-1 and TRBJ2-5; 8 bases line up with TRBD1. The J segment lost 3 bases and the V segment lost 3 bases, leaving 9 bases of the junction unmatched. Germline CDR1 LGHDT, CDR2 YNNKEL (reference sequence). This CDR3 contains 16 residues. The CDR3, as DNA: TGTGCCAGCAGCCAGTCCTGGACAGGGAAGGAAGAGACCCAGTACTTC. Amino acids: CASSQSWTGKEETQYF.

The V gene is TRBV20-1, the J gene TRBJ2-3; 12 bases agree with TRBD2. V was clipped by 0 bases and J by 7 bases; unmatched bases: 11. CDR1 DFQATT and CDR2 SNEGSKA come from the germline V gene (reference sequence). The CDR3 sequence is 17 residues long. Here the CDR3 DNA reads TGCAGTGCTAGAGATCTCCCTGCTAGCGGGGGGGCATATACGCAGTATTTT. It is translated as CSARDLPASGGAYTQYF.

Concerning this clonotype: At one end the junction does not follow the germline gene, possibly because of a read error. The chain employs TRBV6-6 and TRBJ2-5; no firm D call. Per the germline V gene, CDR1 is MNHNY and CDR2 is SVGAGI (reference sequence). The length of the CDR3 is 16 residues. For the CDR3, the DNA is TGTGCCGGCAGTTACTCGAGTCTAGTTGGGCAAGAGACCCAGTACTTC. Amino acid sequence: CAGSYSSLVGQETQYF.

CDR3: CASRKPGPGGPYNEQFF. The CDR3 DNA is TGTGCCAGCAGAAAACCGGGACCCGGAGGGCCCTACAATGAGCAGTTCTTC. The chain links TRBV27 to TRBJ2-1, with D tentatively TRBD2 (6 bases). The CDR3 extends over 17 amino acids. The ends were cut back, 6 bases at V and 2 bases at J, with 20 bases in the middle. The germline V gene has CDR1 MNHEY and CDR2 SMNVEV (reference sequence).

This clonotype was detected a few times. The chain links TRBV7-9 to TRBJ2-4; D gene ambiguous. The DNA end favors TRBJ2-7, so the J call may be wrong. Germline values: CDR1 SEHNR, CDR2 FQNEAQ (reference sequence). The CDR3 length is 13 residues. The CDR3 region has the DNA TGTGCCAGCAGCTTAGGGAACCCTGACGAGCAGTACTTC. It encodes CASSLGNPDEQYF.

This clonotype has just a few counts. The rearrangement joins TRBV4-2 to TRBJ2-1; the match to TRBD2 covers 8 bases. J lost 0 bases, V lost 0 bases, and 4 bases had no gene match. The CDR3 spans 17 residues. Germline V gene lookup returns CDR1 LGHNA and CDR2 YNFKEQ. CDR3 in amino acids: CASSQDPGGSSYNEQFF. CDR3 bases: TGTGCCAGCAGCCAAGACCCGGGAGGGAGCTCCTACAATGAGCAGTTCTTC.

J is TRBJ1-4 and V is TRBV3-1; possibly TRBD1 for D (5 bases). The CDR3 loop spans 13 amino acids. Trimming removed 2 bases from V and 7 bases from J, with 8 bases in between. The germline V gene has CDR1 LGHDT and CDR2 YNNKEL (reference sequence). CDR3 sequence: CASSQRGGEKLFF. CDR3 nucleotide sequence: TGTGCCAGCAGCCAACGGGGGGGTGAAAAACTGTTTTTT.

This clonotype was seen a few times. This chain joins TRBV6-5 and TRBJ2-7; no reliable D call. This CDR3 region has 13 residues. The V and J ends lost 6 bases and 6 bases respectively, with 15 bases between them. From germline, CDR1 is MNHEY and CDR2 SVGAGI. This CDR3 is CASRSGGGLEQYF. In DNA form, the CDR3 reads TGTGCCAGCAGGTCTGGCGGCGGCCTCGAGCAGTACTTC.

In this sample, this clonotype turned up a few times. This chain uses TRBV10-3 with TRBJ2-1, with TRBD2 matching 10 bases. The germline V gene encodes CDR1 ENHRY and CDR2 SYGVKD. Trimming took 2 bases from V and 5 from J; bases not matched to a gene: 0. CDR3 length: 14 residues. In nucleotides, the CDR3 is TGTGCCATCAGTGAGGGACTAGCGGACAATGAGCAGTTCTTC. Protein product: CAISEGLADNEQFF.

This clonotype was seen more than once but under ten times. CDR3 residues: CSASGPGSYEQYF. As DNA, the CDR3 is TGCAGTGCCTCCGGGCCGGGATCCTACGAGCAGTACTTC. The rearrangement uses TRBV20-1 and TRBJ2-7; tentative D call: TRBD2 (5 bases). Trimming removed 6 bases from V and 1 base from J, with 13 bases in between. CDR3 length equals 13 residues. Germline assignment: CDR1 DFQATT and CDR2 SNEGSKA (reference sequence).

The rearrangement joins TRBV7-9 to TRBJ2-5; the D gene is possibly TRBD2 (6 bases). Trimming left V 3 bases short and J 0 bases short, with 14 bases between. This CDR3 comprises 16 residues. CDR1 is SEHNR, CDR2 FQNEAQ, per germline (reference sequence). Here the CDR3 reads CASSFPGLPYQETQYF. Written as DNA, the CDR3 is TGTGCCAGCAGCTTCCCGGGACTGCCGTACCAAGAGACCCAGTACTTC.

This clonotype has a handful of counts. The CDR3 protein is CASSLQGLGEQYF. DNA for the CDR3: TGTGCCAGCTCTCTCCAGGGGCTCGGCGAGCAGTACTTC. This rearrangement joins TRBV18 to TRBJ2-7; D is possibly TRBD1 (6 bases). The CDR3 sequence is 13 residues long. The V gene lost 6 bases and the J gene lost 6 bases, with 15 bases spanning the gap. Germline V gene data show CDR1 as KGHSH and CDR2 as LQKENI.

The chain has TRBV6-6 and TRBJ2-5; D perhaps matches TRBD1 (7 bases). Trimming took off 5 bases at V and 5 bases at J, with 15 bases between the two ends. Germline values: CDR1 MNHNY, CDR2 SVGAGI (reference sequence). The CDR3 is 14 amino acids. For the CDR3, the DNA is TGTGCCAGCAGTGCCTCAGGGGGGATGGAGACCCAGTACTTC. Its protein is CASSASGGMETQYF.

The rearrangement uses TRBV5-1 and TRBJ1-1; D not resolved. Germline V gene data show CDR1 as SGHRS and CDR2 as YFSETQ. The CDR3 has 14 residues. V shed 2 bases and J shed 5 bases, with 13 bases lying between them. CDR3 region: CASSLRGTGTEAFF. CDR3 nucleotides: TGCGCCAGCAGCTTAAGAGGAACGGGGACTGAAGCTTTCTTT.

This chain uses TRBV6-1 with TRBJ2-5; TRBD1 might be the D (5 bases). The V and J ends lost 1 base and 0 bases respectively, with 9 bases between them. The CDR3 length is 15 residues. Per the germline V gene, CDR1 is MNHNS and CDR2 is SASEGT. The CDR3 is CASSEVRQYQETQYF. CDR3 DNA sequence: TGTGCCAGCAGTGAAGTCCGACAGTACCAAGAGACCCAGTACTTC.

CDR3 sequence: CSAGGPSAYEQYF. CDR3 nucleotides: TGCAGTGCGGGGGGGCCCTCCGCCTACGAGCAGTACTTC. This chain joins TRBV20-1 and TRBJ2-7; tentatively, D is TRBD2 (7 bases). CDR1 and CDR2 (germline): DFQATT, SNEGSKA (reference sequence). There are 13 residues in the CDR3. The V end lost 6 bases, the J end lost 2 bases, and 14 bases lay between the germline ends.

This CDR3 reads CASWLLGSNEQFF. The CDR3 nucleotides read TGTGCCAGCTGGCTCCTGGGGAGCAATGAGCAGTTCTTC. The genes are TRBV28 and TRBJ2-1; possible D gene TRBD2, 5 bases. Looked up from germline, CDR1 is MDHEN and CDR2 is SYDVKM. Trimming removed 8 bases at V and 6 bases at J, with 14 bases between. The CDR3 spans 13 residues.

This rearrangement joins TRBV4-2 to TRBJ1-2, with a tentative D call TRBD1 (5 bases). Trimming stripped 0 bases from V and 0 bases from J, with 8 bases between. Germline CDR1 LGHNA, CDR2 YNFKEQ. CDR3 size: 15 residues. The CDR3 bases are TGTGCCAGCAGCCAAGAGTCGGGGGCTAACTATGGCTACACCTTC. It specifies CASSQESGANYGYTF.

The chain links TRBV15 to TRBJ2-7; D is unclear. The CDR3 covers 13 residues. V shed 0 bases and J shed 4 bases, with 7 bases lying between them. Germline V CDR1 and CDR2: LNHNV, YYDKDF (reference sequence). This CDR3 reads CATSRDFGYEQYF. In DNA, the CDR3 is TGTGCCACCAGCAGAGATTTCGGGTACGAGCAGTACTTC.

This sequence joins TRBV12-3 or TRBV12-4 and TRBJ1-5; D might be TRBD1 (6 bases). V lost 7 bases and J 4 bases, leaving 11 bases between the germline ends. The CDR3 consists of 13 residues. The CDR3 region has the DNA TGTGCCAGCACCGGGACACCAAATCAGCCCCAGCATTTT. The encoded protein is CASTGTPNQPQHF.

The chain recombines TRBV6-2 or TRBV6-3 with TRBJ2-1; D may be TRBD1 or TRBD2 (5 bases each). Germline V lookup: CDR1 MNHEY, CDR2 SVGEGT. Trimming pared 10 bases from V and 7 bases from J, leaving 23 bases between. The CDR3 is 15 residues long. The CDR3 sequence: CATRRPILGENEQFF. CDR3 nucleotide sequence: TGTGCCACCCGCAGGCCAATCCTAGGGGAGAATGAGCAGTTCTTC.

This clonotype appeared a few times. The rearrangement joins TRBV29-1 to TRBJ2-5, with D tentatively TRBD1 (6 bases). Judging by the DNA end, TRBJ2-7 fits better; the J call may be wrong. CDR1 is SQVTM, CDR2 ANQGSEA, per germline. The CDR3 consists of 13 residues. The CDR3 DNA sequence: TGCAGCGTTGCAGAGGGACACTCCTACGAGCAGTACTTC. This sequence encodes CSVAEGHSYEQYF.

The CDR3 sequence is CAITTNYREAFF. The CDR3 coding sequence is TGTGCCATCACTACCAATTACAGGGAAGCTTTCTTT. The V and J genes are TRBV11-1 and TRBJ1-1, with a weak D call TRBD1 (5 bases). From germline, CDR1 is SGHAT and CDR2 FQDESV (reference sequence). Trimming cost V 10 bases and J 8 bases, with 17 bases left between them. This CDR3 spans 12 amino acids.

This chain links TRBV7-2 with TRBJ1-5, with D possibly matching TRBD1 (6 bases). V was shortened by 1 base and J by 0 bases, with 10 bases between the two germline ends. This CDR3 is 16 amino acids long. CDR1 is SGHTA and CDR2 is FQGNSA in the germline V gene. The CDR3 sequence is CASSLVGGHSNQPQHF. CDR3 coding DNA: TGTGCCAGCAGCTTAGTAGGGGGGCATAGCAATCAGCCCCAGCATTTT.

This clonotype was seen only a few times. The V gene is TRBV20-1, the J gene TRBJ2-5, with D perhaps TRBD2 (6 bases). The germline gives CDR1 DFQATT, CDR2 SNEGSKA (reference sequence). The CDR3 is 16 residues long. V gave up 3 bases and J gave up 5 bases, with 22 bases separating them. The CDR3 DNA reads TGCAGTGCTAGCCTCGGGAGAGGGGTGGCGGGGGAGACCCAGTACTTC. This sequence encodes CSASLGRGVAGETQYF.

There are many counts of this clonotype. V is TRBV6-5 and J is TRBJ1-6; no firm D call. The germline V gene has CDR1 MNHEY and CDR2 SVGAGI. CDR3 length equals 12 residues. Trimming stripped 2 bases from V and 8 bases from J, with 4 bases between. CDR3 loop: CASSYRDSPLHF. The DNA of the CDR3 is TGTGCCAGCAGTTACAGGGATTCACCCCTCCACTTT.

This clonotype was seen only a few times. J is TRBJ1-1 and V is TRBV19; the D gene is possibly TRBD1 (5 bases). The CDR3 totals 13 residues. V lost 6 bases and J 1 base, leaving 9 bases between the germline ends. Per the germline V gene, CDR1 is LNHDA and CDR2 is SQIVND (reference sequence). The CDR3 DNA reads as TGTGCCAGTAGCTACGGACAGAACACTGAAGCTTTCTTT. Translating gives CASSYGQNTEAFF.

This clonotype was observed a handful of times. This chain joins TRBV29-1 and TRBJ2-3, with D possibly TRBD1 on 6 matching bases. In germline, CDR1 is SQVTM, CDR2 ANQGSEA. Trimming removed 2 bases at V and 3 bases at J, with 15 bases between. The CDR3 has 15 amino acids. The CDR3 reads CSVEIQLGGTDTQYF. CDR3 DNA sequence: TGCAGCGTTGAAATCCAGTTAGGGGGTACAGATACGCAGTATTTT.